Each of the 21 T cell receptor beta chains below was sequenced from the same sample in a study of blood T cells in healthy people across ages. Through a sample-barcoded 5' primer and a J-beta primer mix, a second PCR was run for roughly 6 to 12 cycles. TCRdb re-analysed the 5' RACE reads in MiXCR, keeping a single row per CDR3 protein. In the table there are about 760,000 distinct CDR3 sequences, more than 50% of which are singletons. The sample comprised blood. The receptor source for this set is a man between 35 and 55 years old in good health.

This clonotype was seen more than once but under ten times. The genes are TRBV12-3 or TRBV12-4 and TRBJ1-2; 9 bases align to TRBD1. The J segment lost 3 bases and the V segment lost 0 bases, leaving 5 bases of the junction unmatched. The CDR3 is 16 residues long. Here the CDR3 reads CASSLANRGRDYGYTF. CDR3 in DNA: TGTGCCAGCAGTTTAGCGAACAGGGGGCGAGACTATGGCTACACCTTC.

The chain joins TRBV11-2 to TRBJ1-2; no definite D call. Trimming took off 0 bases at V and 8 bases at J, with 19 bases between the two ends. Germline CDR1 SGHAT, CDR2 FQNNGV. There are 16 residues in the CDR3. CDR3 residues: CASSLDFANWYKGYTF. In nucleotides, the CDR3 is TGTGCCAGCAGCTTAGACTTCGCTAACTGGTACAAGGGCTACACCTTC.

This clonotype has more than one count but fewer than ten. This rearrangement joins TRBV6-5 to TRBJ1-1; no definite D call. This CDR3 is 16 amino acids long. Trimming shortened V by 2 bases and J by 2 bases, and 15 bases separated the two germline ends. CDR1 is MNHEY and CDR2 is SVGAGI in the germline V gene. CDR3 amino acids: CASSYAYRARNTEAFF. The CDR3 DNA reads as TGTGCCAGCAGTTACGCATACCGGGCCAGAAACACTGAAGCTTTCTTT.

This clonotype was counted a few times. This rearrangement joins TRBV3-1 to TRBJ1-6; 9 nucleotides match TRBD1. The trim removed 3 bases at V and 7 bases at J, leaving 1 base unmatched. The CDR3 has 14 residues. Germline CDR1 is LGHDT and CDR2 is YNNKEL (reference sequence). CDR3 region: CASSQGQGNSPLHF. The CDR3 coding sequence is TGTGCCAGCAGCCAGGGACAGGGCAATTCACCCCTCCACTTT.

This clonotype came up a few times. The rearrangement uses TRBV18 and TRBJ2-4; TRBD1 matches at 8 bases. The CDR3 contains 15 residues. CDR1 and CDR2 (germline): KGHSH, LQKENI. Trimming at V came to 3 bases and at J to 9 bases, leaving 10 bases not matched to a gene. CDR3: CASSPRGQGRAIQYF. The CDR3 bases are TGTGCCAGCTCACCTCGCGGACAGGGAAGGGCCATTCAGTACTTC.

The chain employs TRBV9 and TRBJ1-2; TRBD1 matches at 10 bases. CDR1 is SGDLS, CDR2 YYNGEE, per germline. CDR3 length equals 12 residues. V gave up 5 bases and J gave up 7 bases; unmatched junction bases: 2. In DNA form, the CDR3 reads TGTGCCAGCAGTGGGACAGGGGCTGGCTACACCTTC. It codes for CASSGTGAGYTF.

Only a few counts were recorded for this clonotype. The chain has TRBV12-3 or TRBV12-4 and TRBJ2-5; D might be TRBD1 (6 bases). V lost 4 bases and J lost 4, with 10 bases in between. CDR3 length: 13 amino acids. CDR3 coding DNA: TGTGCCAGCAGTTCTCAGGGGCTAGAGACCCAGTACTTC. Translating it yields CASSSQGLETQYF.

This chain connects TRBV10-3 to TRBJ1-5; D unresolved. The length of the CDR3 is 17 residues. Looked up from germline, CDR1 is ENHRY and CDR2 is SYGVKD. Trimming shortened V by 0 bases and J by 0 bases, and 12 bases separated the two germline ends. The CDR3 DNA sequence: TGTGCCATCAGTGAGTCGCCACAAGTATATAGCAATCAGCCCCAGCATTTT. The encoded protein is CAISESPQVYSNQPQHF.

The chain has TRBV5-1 and TRBJ2-6; D is unclear. Germline V gene sequence: CDR1 SGHRS, CDR2 YFSETQ. CDR3 length equals 15 residues. Trimming left V 5 bases short and J 2 bases short, with 11 bases between. In nucleotides, the CDR3 is TGCGCCAGCAGTCAAAGAGGACCTGGGGCCAACGTCCTGACTTTC. Translated, it gives CASSQRGPGANVLTF.

The chain links TRBV10-3 to TRBJ2-3; D is unresolved. The CDR3 totals 11 residues. Germline CDR1 and CDR2: ENHRY and SYGVKD. Between the trimmed V and J ends, which lost 2 bases and 6 bases, there was a span of 3 bases. The CDR3: CAISEMDTQYF. CDR3 nucleotide sequence: TGTGCCATCAGTGAGATGGATACGCAGTATTTT.

V is TRBV9 and J is TRBJ1-5, with D tentatively TRBD1 (6 bases). Germline V gene data show CDR1 as SGDLS and CDR2 as YYNGEE. The CDR3 contains 14 residues. V lost 0 bases and J 3 bases, leaving 7 bases between the germline ends. For the CDR3, the DNA is TGTGCCAGCAGCGTAGGGACAGCCAATCAGCCCCAGCATTTT. Residues: CASSVGTANQPQHF.

This clonotype was counted once. The V and J genes are TRBV20-1 and TRBJ2-3; no definite D call. V was trimmed by 3 bases and J by 0 bases, leaving 13 bases between them. Germline V CDR1 and CDR2: DFQATT, SNEGSKA (reference sequence). The CDR3 is 15 amino acids. CDR3 nucleotide sequence: TGCAGTGCTAGGATCGGACGTACTAGCACAGATACGCAGTATTTT. As protein: CSARIGRTSTDTQYF.

The rearrangement uses TRBV5-1 and TRBJ1-1; 7 bases agree with TRBD1. Germline trimming cut 6 bases from V and 0 bases from J; bases unmatched to any gene: 11. Germline assignment: CDR1 SGHRS and CDR2 YFSETQ. This CDR3 contains 16 residues. The CDR3: CASKPGQSFMNTEAFF. The CDR3, as DNA: TGCGCCAGCAAGCCGGGACAGAGCTTTATGAACACTGAAGCTTTCTTT.

V is TRBV20-1 and J is TRBJ2-1, with 8 bases lining up with TRBD2. Germline values: CDR1 DFQATT, CDR2 SNEGSKA (reference sequence). The CDR3 sequence is 16 residues long. Unmatched junction bases numbered 6, after V lost 0 bases and J lost 2 bases. For the CDR3, the DNA is TGCAGTGCTAGAGAAAAAGGACTAGCCCCCTACAATGAGCAGTTCTTC. Protein: CSAREKGLAPYNEQFF.

This clonotype has more than one count but fewer than ten. The chain is built from TRBV29-1 and TRBJ2-3; D not certain. The CDR3 spans 13 residues. Germline values: CDR1 SQVTM, CDR2 ANQGSEA. Between the trimmed V and J ends, which lost 1 base and 7 bases, there was a span of 12 bases. The CDR3 region has the DNA TGCAGCGTTGAAGGCAGTGGTGGGAATACGCAGTATTTT. Amino acids: CSVEGSGGNTQYF.

This clonotype showed up just a few times. The rearrangement joins TRBV11-1 to TRBJ2-7; TRBD1 matches at 9 bases. V was clipped by 6 bases and J by 2 bases; unmatched bases: 8. The V gene's germline CDR1 is SGHAT and CDR2 FQDESV (reference sequence). This CDR3 is 15 amino acids long. The CDR3 region is CASSYERDRAYEQYF. The CDR3 DNA sequence: TGTGCCAGCAGTTACGAACGGGACAGGGCCTACGAGCAGTACTTC.

The chain joins TRBV29-1 to TRBJ2-3; the D gene is possibly TRBD1 (5 bases). V shed 6 bases and J shed 3 bases, with 10 bases lying between them. The CDR3 covers 12 residues. Germline V gene data show CDR1 as SQVTM and CDR2 as ANQGSEA. CDR3 sequence reads: CSVQVRTDTQYF. CDR3 coding DNA: TGCAGCGTACAGGTCCGGACAGATACGCAGTATTTT.

The V and J genes are TRBV20-1 and TRBJ2-5, with D unresolved. V was cut by 2 bases and J by 0 bases, with 7 bases left in between. Germline V gene lookup returns CDR1 DFQATT and CDR2 SNEGSKA (reference sequence). The length of the CDR3 is 13 residues. CDR3 protein: CSARSVNQETQYF. CDR3 sequence (DNA): TGCAGTGCTAGATCCGTTAACCAAGAGACCCAGTACTTC.

The chain carries TRBV15 and TRBJ1-2; maybe TRBD1 (6 bases). Trimming removed 10 bases from V and 2 bases from J, with 20 bases in between. CDR1 LNHNV and CDR2 YYDKDF come from the germline V gene (reference sequence). The CDR3 has 15 residues. The chain's CDR3 is CAIPLEGDGNYGYTF. Written as DNA, the CDR3 is TGTGCCATTCCCCTCGAGGGGGACGGCAACTATGGCTACACCTTC.

The chain employs TRBV16 and TRBJ2-3; 8 nucleotides align to TRBD2. Germline CDR1 KGHSY, CDR2 FQNENV. V was clipped by 3 bases and J by 11 bases; unmatched bases: 7. This CDR3 is 13 amino acids long. DNA of the CDR3: TGTGCCAGCAGCCACCGGACTAGCATTAAGCAGTATTTT. Its translation: CASSHRTSIKQYF.

V and J are TRBV29-1 and TRBJ2-1; a weak D match, TRBD2 (6 bases). Looked up from germline, CDR1 is SQVTM and CDR2 is ANQGSEA. Trimming stripped 6 bases from V and 1 base from J, with 22 bases between. The length of the CDR3 is 17 residues. The CDR3 DNA sequence: TGCAGCGTACCCGTCCGGACTAACGGGAAATCCTACAATGAGCAGTTCTTC. Its protein product is CSVPVRTNGKSYNEQFF.